This TCR beta chain was identified during a study of preoperative IRX-2 immunotherapy in early breast cancer. This clone has a handful of counts. Trimming took 10 bases from V and 7 from J, leaving 17 bases between them. Germline V gene lookup returns CDR1 LNHDA and CDR2 SQIVND (reference sequence). The CDR3 totals 13 residues. The protocol was immunoSEQ multiplex PCR, while the TCRdb copy is restricted to in-frame clones and leaves out a portion. Of just over 25,000 clones listed, roughly four fifths are singletons. Regarding treatment: preoperative locoregional IRX-2 cytokine immunotherapy. The source was lymph node tissue, collected after IRX-2 immunotherapy. The chain employs TRBV19 and TRBJ1-5; D is possibly TRBD1 (5 bases). This receptor was identified in a human donor with breast cancer. As DNA, the CDR3 is TGTGCCACCTCAGAGGAGAGGGGACAGCCCCAGCATTTT. The encoded protein is CATSEERGQPQHF.